The 28 T cell receptor beta chains below were found in one sample sequenced in a study of blood T cell repertoires in COVID-19 (TCRdb year 2020). Libraries were made using the immunoSEQ multiplex PCR assay. The table was pulled from immuneACCESS by TCRdb, which kept in-frame rearrangements only. Such tables lose some clones; where checked, under half of the loss comes from unresolved V genes, and the rest has no known cause. The sample records about 100,000 clones, around 88% of which are singletons. Jointly, the top ten make up 6.5% to 9% of the sample. Sequenced sample: peripheral blood. The source is a man between 60 and 70 years old with acute or convalescent COVID-19.

V gene TRBV11-2 combines with J gene TRBJ1-2; tentative D call: TRBD1 (5 bases). The CDR3 is 15 residues long. The germline V and J ends were trimmed by 6 bases and 0 bases, with 14 bases remaining between them. Germline assignment: CDR1 SGHAT and CDR2 FQNNGV. Here the CDR3 DNA reads TGTGCCAGCAGGACCCGGGGGGGGTCTAACTATGGCTACACCTTC. Translated: CASRTRGGSNYGYTF.

This rearrangement joins TRBV24-1 to TRBJ2-2; tentatively, D is TRBD2 (7 bases). Per the germline V gene, CDR1 is KGHDR and CDR2 is SFDVKD. V was shortened by 6 bases and J by 1 base, with 35 bases between the two germline ends. There are 23 residues in the CDR3. The CDR3 loop reads CATSLPWGGSTAEGQRNTGELFF. CDR3 in DNA: TGTGCCACCAGTTTGCCGTGGGGGGGGTCGACGGCTGAAGGACAGAGGAACACCGGGGAGCTGTTTTTT.

This chain links TRBV11-2 with TRBJ2-7; D remains ambiguous. CDR1 is SGHAT and CDR2 is FQNNGV in the germline V gene. V was trimmed by 6 bases and J by 4 bases, leaving 10 bases between them. The CDR3 has 12 residues. The CDR3 DNA is TGTGCCAGCAGTATTCTAGTGTACGAGCAGTACTTC. Its translation: CASSILVYEQYF.

CDR3 amino acids: CAWSHSTGKNYGYTF. The CDR3, as DNA: TGTGCCTGGAGTCATAGTACAGGGAAGAACTATGGCTACACCTTC. This chain connects TRBV30 to TRBJ1-2; tentatively, D is TRBD1 (6 bases). V was cut by 2 bases and J by 2 bases, with 15 bases left in between. The CDR3 runs to 15 residues. Germline CDR1 reads GTSNPN; CDR2 reads SVGIG (reference sequence).

The rearrangement links TRBV19 to TRBJ1-4; D is perhaps TRBD1 (5 bases). Trimming cost V 3 bases and J 8 bases, with 13 bases left between them. CDR1 and CDR2 from the germline V gene are LNHDA and SQIVND (reference sequence). The CDR3 contains 14 residues. The CDR3 reads CASSIAPPGEKLFF. For the CDR3, the DNA is TGTGCCAGTAGTATTGCGCCTCCAGGGGAAAAACTGTTTTTT.

The gene calls are TRBV20-1 and TRBJ2-5, with D unclear. The germline V gene encodes CDR1 DFQATT and CDR2 SNEGSKA (reference sequence). The CDR3 covers 11 residues. V lost 1 base and J lost 5, with 5 bases in between. The CDR3 spells CSARVVETQYF. The CDR3 region has the DNA TGCAGTGCTAGAGTCGTGGAGACCCAGTACTTC.

The chain carries TRBV30 and TRBJ2-6; weak D call: TRBD2 (5 bases). This CDR3 spans 14 amino acids. V shed 6 bases and J shed 2 bases, with 11 bases lying between them. Germline CDR1 GTSNPN, CDR2 SVGIG (reference sequence). The CDR3 bases are TGTGCCTGCCCCACCGGGGCTGGGGCCAACGTCCTGACTTTC. It translates to CACPTGAGANVLTF.

The chain joins TRBV9 to TRBJ2-7, with 7 bases identical to TRBD2. CDR3 length: 14 residues. The junction had 13 bases not matched to a gene; V was cut back by 7 bases and J by 6 bases. Germline V lookup: CDR1 SGDLS, CDR2 YYNGEE. The CDR3, as DNA: TGTGCCAGCTCAGCGACAGCGGGATCGATCGAGCAGTACTTC. As protein: CASSATAGSIEQYF.

The J gene is TRBJ1-2, the V gene TRBV30, with D maybe TRBD1 (5 bases). Germline values: CDR1 GTSNPN, CDR2 SVGIG (reference sequence). Between the trimmed V and J ends, which lost 2 bases and 7 bases, there was a span of 20 bases. The CDR3 has 15 residues. For the CDR3, the DNA is TGTGCCTGGAGTCAGGGTGTTACCTCTATAAGTGGCTACACCTTC. Translation: CAWSQGVTSISGYTF.

The chain is built from TRBV10-3 and TRBJ1-2; TRBD1 matches 7 bases. Germline values: CDR1 ENHRY, CDR2 SYGVKD. V lost 6 bases, J lost 2 bases, and 6 bases stayed unmatched. The CDR3 consists of 14 residues. The CDR3 loop is CAISQDRANYGYTF. The CDR3 nucleotides are TGTGCCATCAGCCAAGACAGGGCCAACTATGGCTACACCTTC.

The genes are TRBV11-2 and TRBJ2-5; D ambiguous. Trimming pared 5 bases from V and 5 bases from J, leaving 15 bases between. Germline CDR1 SGHAT, CDR2 FQNNGV. This CDR3 spans 14 amino acids. CDR3 DNA: TGTGCCAGCAGCCTGGGCCCCGTGTTGGAGACCCAGTACTTC. Translated, it gives CASSLGPVLETQYF.

The chain employs TRBV5-1 and TRBJ2-3; the D gene is possibly TRBD2 (5 bases). Trimming cost V 2 bases and J 7 bases, with 23 bases left between them. The CDR3 is 17 residues long. Germline assignment: CDR1 SGHRS and CDR2 YFSETQ. CDR3 coding DNA: TGCGCCAGCAGCTTAAGAGGGCCAGACCATGGAAGCAATACGCAGTATTTT. This codes for CASSLRGPDHGSNTQYF. Full variable domain (outside the CDR3, taken from reference TRBV5-1 and TRBJ2-3): KAGVTQTPRYLIKTRGQQVTLSCSPISGHRSVSWYQQTPGQGLQFLFEYFSETQRNKGNFPGRFSGRQFSNSRSEMNVSTLELGDSALYLCASSLRGPDHGSNTQYFGPGTRLTVL.

The chain links TRBV19 to TRBJ1-2, with D tentatively TRBD1 (5 bases). The germline V gene encodes CDR1 LNHDA and CDR2 SQIVND (reference sequence). The CDR3 is 14 residues long. The germline V and J ends were trimmed by 4 bases and 4 bases, with 13 bases remaining between them. In DNA form, the CDR3 reads TGTGCCAGTAGTAGGGTCAGGGCCTCCTATGGCTACACCTTC. Its protein product is CASSRVRASYGYTF. The variable domain in full, with the rest retrieved from reference TRBV19 and TRBJ1-2, is DGGITQSPKYLFRKEGQNVTLSCEQNLNHDAMYWYRQDPGQGLRLIYYSQIVNDFQKGDIAEGYSVSREKKESFPLTVTSAQKNPTAFYLCASSRVRASYGYTFGSGTRLTVV.

The chain links TRBV30 to TRBJ1-1; D ambiguous. Germline V gene sequence: CDR1 GTSNPN, CDR2 SVGIG (reference sequence). The CDR3 contains 13 residues. Trimming cost V 5 bases and J 5 bases, with 15 bases left between them. CDR3 protein: CAWGMGVGTEAFF. The CDR3 DNA follows: TGTGCCTGGGGGATGGGAGTGGGGACTGAAGCTTTCTTT.

V and J are TRBV5-6 and TRBJ1-5; D is unresolved. The V end lost 2 bases, the J end lost 3 bases, and 9 bases lay between the germline ends. The germline V gene has CDR1 SGHDT and CDR2 YYEEEE. CDR3 length: 14 amino acids. The CDR3 nucleotides are TGTGCCAGCAGCTTTGGGCACTCCAATCAGCCCCAGCATTTT. It yields the protein CASSFGHSNQPQHF.

The J gene is TRBJ1-6, the V gene TRBV9; 7 bases align to TRBD1. The CDR3 length is 15 residues. Germline V gives CDR1 SGDLS, CDR2 YYNGEE. Trimming removed 4 bases from V and 5 bases from J; junction bases left unmatched: 6. The CDR3 sequence: CASSFRDSDNSPLHF. CDR3 nucleotides: TGTGCCAGCAGCTTCCGGGACAGTGATAATTCACCCCTCCACTTT. Full variable domain (missing parts from reference TRBV9 and TRBJ1-6): DSGVTQTPKHLITATGQRVTLRCSPRSGDLSVYWYQQSLDQGLQFLIQYYNGEERAKGNILERFSAQQFPDLHSELNLSSLELGDSALYFCASSFRDSDNSPLHFGNGTRLTVT.

This chain uses TRBV19 with TRBJ2-6; tentative D call: TRBD1 (5 bases). Trimming removed 3 bases from V and 7 bases from J, with 13 bases in between. The CDR3 sequence is 15 residues long. CDR1 is LNHDA, CDR2 SQIVND, per germline (reference sequence). In DNA form, the CDR3 reads TGTGCCAGTAGTATTGGGGCTACCGGCGCCAACGTCCTGACTTTC. Translating gives CASSIGATGANVLTF.

The rearrangement uses TRBV6-5 and TRBJ1-6; D gene ambiguous. CDR1 MNHEY and CDR2 SVGAGI come from the germline V gene. CDR3 size: 14 residues. V was trimmed by 8 bases and J by 9 bases, leaving 17 bases between them. CDR3 DNA sequence: TGTGCCAGCCTCGATAGAGCAAATTCTTCACCCCTCCACTTT. Translated, it gives CASLDRANSSPLHF.

The rearrangement joins TRBV29-1 to TRBJ2-5; 9 positions agree with TRBD2. The trim removed 3 bases at V and 6 bases at J, leaving 5 bases unmatched. Germline loops: CDR1 SQVTM, CDR2 ANQGSEA. CDR3 length equals 13 residues. CDR3 loop: CSVDGGRAKTQYF. The CDR3 bases are TGCAGCGTTGATGGCGGGAGGGCGAAGACCCAGTACTTC. The full variable domain, completed using reference TRBV29-1 and TRBJ2-5, is SAVISQKPSRDICQRGTSLTIQCQVDSQVTMMFWYRQQPGQSLTLIATANQGSEATYESGFVIDKFPISRPNLTFSTLTVSNMSPEDSSIYLCSVDGGRAKTQYFGPGTRLLVL.

The rearrangement uses TRBV5-1 and TRBJ2-1; 7 positions agree with TRBD2. The CDR3 is made up of 16 amino acids. In germline, CDR1 is SGHRS, CDR2 YFSETQ. J gave up 7 bases and V 0 bases, and 10 bases lay outside the gene matches. CDR3 protein: CASSLDELAKRNEQFF. The CDR3 DNA reads TGCGCCAGCAGCTTGGACGAACTAGCGAAAAGAAATGAGCAGTTCTTC.

The chain is built from TRBV29-1 and TRBJ2-1, with TRBD2 matching over 8 bases. The CDR3 spans 15 residues. Trimming at V came to 4 bases and at J to 7 bases, leaving 12 bases not matched to a gene. The V gene's germline CDR1 is SQVTM and CDR2 ANQGSEA. The CDR3 region is CSVVSRLAGGNEQFF. DNA for the CDR3: TGCAGCGTTGTATCAAGGCTAGCGGGTGGTAATGAGCAGTTCTTC.

The V call is TRBV19, the J call TRBJ1-4, with D perhaps TRBD1 (5 bases). CDR3 length equals 13 residues. Germline V gene lookup returns CDR1 LNHDA and CDR2 SQIVND (reference sequence). Between the trimmed V and J ends, which lost 3 bases and 7 bases, there was a span of 9 bases. For the CDR3, the DNA is TGTGCCAGTAGTATTTTGGGGGGTGAAAAACTGTTTTTT. This gives the protein CASSILGGEKLFF.

V and J are TRBV6-1 and TRBJ2-5; a weak D match, TRBD2 (7 bases). The V end lost 2 bases, the J end lost 2 bases, and 15 bases lay between the germline ends. CDR3 length: 16 amino acids. From germline, CDR1 is MNHNS and CDR2 SASEGT. The CDR3 nucleotides are TGTGCCAGCAGTGAACACCCCGGGGGGCAACAAGAGACCCAGTACTTC. Protein product: CASSEHPGGQQETQYF.

The rearrangement links TRBV29-1 to TRBJ2-5; 7 nucleotides line up with TRBD1. Germline CDR1 SQVTM, CDR2 ANQGSEA. The CDR3 has 13 residues. J was trimmed by 2 bases and V by 5 bases; bases with no gene match: 5. CDR3 sequence: CSVRGRGQETQYF. The CDR3 DNA sequence: TGCAGCGTTAGGGGCAGGGGGCAAGAGACCCAGTACTTC.

The V gene is TRBV15, the J gene TRBJ2-3, with D tentatively TRBD2 (6 bases). V was pared by 3 bases and J by 7 bases, with 11 bases between. CDR3 length equals 13 residues. Germline V gives CDR1 LNHNV, CDR2 YYDKDF (reference sequence). CDR3 DNA: TGTGCCACCAGCAGGGCGGGACTGCATACGCAGTATTTT. As protein: CATSRAGLHTQYF.

This clone was observed a handful of times. The rearrangement links TRBV5-1 to TRBJ2-7; no firm D call. V lost 6 bases and J lost 9, with 22 bases in between. The V gene's germline CDR1 is SGHRS and CDR2 YFSETQ. This CDR3 region has 14 residues. The CDR3 protein is CASTPTTVGGTQYF. The DNA of the CDR3 is TGCGCCAGCACTCCTACTACTGTCGGCGGCACGCAGTACTTC. Using reference TRBV5-1 and TRBJ2-7 for the parts outside the CDR3, the full variable domain is KAGVTQTPRYLIKTRGQQVTLSCSPISGHRSVSWYQQTPGQGLQFLFEYFSETQRNKGNFPGRFSGRQFSNSRSEMNVSTLELGDSALYLCASTPTTVGGTQYFGPGTRLTVT.

This CDR3 is CASSPGQGRNEQFF. The DNA of the CDR3 is TGTGCCAGCAGCCCGGGACAGGGGAGGAATGAGCAGTTCTTC. The chain couples TRBV5-4 to TRBJ2-1; 10 bases align to TRBD1. CDR1 and CDR2 from the germline V gene are SGHNT and YYREEE (reference sequence). V trimming: 4 bases; J trimming: 7 bases; junction bases outside the gene matches: 5. The CDR3 runs to 14 residues.

CDR3 loop: CASSTGAGETQYF. The CDR3 DNA is TGTGCCAGCAGCACAGGGGCAGGGGAGACCCAGTACTTC. The chain employs TRBV12-3 or TRBV12-4 and TRBJ2-5; 7 bases are shared with TRBD1. The CDR3 totals 13 residues. J lost 5 bases, V lost 6 bases, and 6 bases had no gene match.